What follows describes a single T cell receptor beta chain. The sample belongs to a study of blood T cell repertoires in COVID-19. Study-level background: Acute and convalescent COVID-19 specimens originated in the United States, Italy and Spain. PBMCs, B-cell-depleted T cells, or T cells provided the cDNA or gDNA that made up the material.

In the authors' methods: Quantification of nucleated cells was approximated via reference gene primer amplification. Produced via immunoSEQ multiplex PCR; TCRdb's table is partial and in-frame only. V, J and clone size are taken as reported in that table, and D and trimming were inferred from the DNA itself. Among just over 50,000 clones listed, 85% to 90% were seen once. V was clipped by 2 bases and J by 5 bases; unmatched bases: 7. The CDR3 sequence is 15 residues long. Germline-derived CDR1 and CDR2 are ENHRY and SYGVKD. The sequenced material came from peripheral blood. The genes are TRBV10-3 and TRBJ1-1, with 8 positions matching TRBD1. This TCR derives from a man in his 70s with acute or convalescent COVID-19. CDR3 protein: CAISELQGARTEAFF. Written as DNA, the CDR3 is TGTGCCATCAGTGAGCTCCAGGGGGCGCGAACTGAAGCTTTCTTT.